What follows describes a single T cell receptor (beta chain). These data are taken from a study of control samples from healthy donors and cancer patients. Germline CDR1 LNHDA, CDR2 SQIVND (reference sequence). V lost 2 bases to trimming and J lost 2 bases, with 13 bases between them. The CDR3 consists of 15 residues. Clones were sequenced by immunoSEQ multiplex PCR, and TCRdb holds only the in-frame ones, with some missing. The sample includes under 200,000 clones. The TCR sequence derives from a woman aged 25-40 years in good health. Specimen: blood. The V and J genes are TRBV19 and TRBJ2-7, with D unclear. The CDR3 DNA reads TGTGCCAGTAGTATAACTATCTCGGCGCCCTACGAGCAGTACTTC. This gives the protein CASSITISAPYEQYF. Combining the CDR3 with reference TRBV19 and TRBJ2-7 gives the whole variable domain DGGITQSPKYLFRKEGQNVTLSCEQNLNHDAMYWYRQDPGQGLRLIYYSQIVNDFQKGDIAEGYSVSREKKESFPLTVTSAQKNPTAFYLCASSITISAPYEQYFGPGTRLTVT.